The clone carrying this T cell receptor (beta chain) was counted once. Peripheral blood CD8+ and CD4+ T cells were profiled by TCR beta sequencing. The CDR3 totals 14 residues. V dropped 6 bases and J dropped 2 bases, with 10 bases sitting between them. The sample originates from a study of CD8 T cells in Susac syndrome. As for the study in general: Clinical remission applied to under ten sequenced Susac syndrome patients, and six had active disease. Patients with Susac syndrome were, at the time of blood collection, therapy-naive, maintained on corticosteroids, or maintained on intravenous immunoglobulin alone.

When the RNA was reverse transcribed, random hexamers were used with an input of roughly 0.5 to 1 ug. With immunoSEQ multiplex PCR, TCR beta CDR3 was amplified across 54 Vbeta and 13 Jbeta. TCRdb re-called the immunoSEQ multiplex PCR reads with MiXCR, one entry per CDR3 protein. Of approximately 190,000 distinct CDR3 sequences listed, approximately 94% were seen once; the top ten hold 0.075% to 0.1%. V is TRBV12-3 or TRBV12-4 and J is TRBJ2-2; perhaps TRBD1 as D (6 bases). The clonotype originates from a human donor with Susac syndrome. Sequenced input: CD4+ T cells from PBMCs. This CDR3 is CASRPGQNTGELFF. The CDR3 region has the DNA TGTGCCAGCAGGCCGGGACAAAACACCGGGGAGCTGTTTTTT.